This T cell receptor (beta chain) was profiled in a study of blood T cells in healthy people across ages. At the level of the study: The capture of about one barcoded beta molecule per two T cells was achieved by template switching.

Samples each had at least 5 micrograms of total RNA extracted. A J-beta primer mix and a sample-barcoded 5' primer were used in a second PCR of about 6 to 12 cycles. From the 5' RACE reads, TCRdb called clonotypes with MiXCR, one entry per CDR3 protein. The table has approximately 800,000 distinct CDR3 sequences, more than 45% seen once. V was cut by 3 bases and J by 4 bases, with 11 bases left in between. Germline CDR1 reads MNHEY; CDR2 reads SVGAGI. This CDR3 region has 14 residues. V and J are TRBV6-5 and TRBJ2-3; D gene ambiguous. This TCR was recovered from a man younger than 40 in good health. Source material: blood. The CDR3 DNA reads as TGTGCCAGCAGTTATTACGTTGGCGCAGATACGCAGTATTTT. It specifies CASSYYVGADTQYF.